The 12 T cell receptor beta chains presented below share a single source sample, sequenced in a study of blood T cell repertoires in COVID-19. Assay used: immunoSEQ multiplex PCR; TCRdb lists only in-frame clones, some missing. The profile covers hundreds of thousands of clones, with roughly 80% appearing a single time and 5% taken by the ten largest. The sequenced sample was PBMCs or T cells enriched from blood (not recorded which). The receptors shown here come from a man aged 40-49 years who had been exposed to COVID-19.

Details on this clone: At one boundary the junction diverges from the germline segment, which might be a read error. CDR3 nucleotides: TGTGCCAGCAGCACGGACGAGCTAGGGGATTTT. It specifies CASSTDELGDF. The chain combines TRBV7-9 with TRBJ2-3; D is possibly TRBD1 (5 bases). Germline V gene lookup returns CDR1 SEHNR and CDR2 FQNEAQ (reference sequence). This CDR3 has 11 residues.

For this clone: A much larger clone differs by one base, so this may be a read error. This rearrangement joins TRBV6-5 to TRBJ2-7; TRBD1 is a possible D gene (6 bases). CDR3 size: 13 residues. Per germline, CDR1 MNHEY and CDR2 SVGAGI. The V end lost 6 bases, the J end lost 0 bases, and 9 bases lay between the germline ends. Here the CDR3 DNA reads TGTGCCAGCAGCTTAGGGGGCTCCTACGAGCAGTACTTC. It encodes CASSLGGSYEQYF.

The V gene is TRBV11-2, the J gene TRBJ2-7; the match to TRBD2 covers 9 bases. Per the germline V gene, CDR1 is SGHAT and CDR2 is FQNNGV. Trimming at V came to 1 base and at J to 7 bases, leaving 5 bases not matched to a gene. The CDR3 consists of 14 residues. The CDR3 DNA sequence: TGTGCCAGCAGCTTAGTGGCGGGAGGGCGGGAGCAGTACTTC. It specifies CASSLVAGGREQYF.

This chain uses TRBV28 with TRBJ2-7, with D unclear. Trimming shortened V by 7 bases and J by 6 bases, and 13 bases separated the two germline ends. CDR3 length equals 12 residues. The V gene's germline CDR1 is MDHEN and CDR2 SYDVKM. CDR3 sequence reads: CASTNIGAEQYF. The CDR3 bases are TGTGCCAGCACTAATATAGGAGCCGAGCAGTACTTC. The entire variable domain, with the rest obtained from reference TRBV28 and TRBJ2-7, is as follows: DVKVTQSSRYLVKRTGEKVFLECVQDMDHENMFWYRQDPGLGLRLIYFSYDVKMKEKGDIPEGYSVSREKKERFSLILESASTNQTSMYLCASTNIGAEQYFGPGTRLTVT.

Points on this clone: This CDR3 is also generated by other DNA sequences in the sample. This chain uses TRBV9 with TRBJ2-1; 10 nucleotides line up with TRBD2. The CDR3 length is 14 residues. CDR1 and CDR2 (germline): SGDLS, YYNGEE. V trimming: 4 bases; J trimming: 4 bases; junction bases outside the gene matches: 2. The CDR3 coding sequence is TGTGCCAGCAGCCGGACTAGCGGATACAATGAGCAGTTCTTC. It is translated as CASSRTSGYNEQFF.

The V call is TRBV7-9, the J call TRBJ1-3; D gene ambiguous. V lost 5 bases to trimming and J lost 8 bases, with 13 bases between them. The CDR3 runs 13 residues. Germline CDR1 and CDR2: SEHNR and FQNEAQ (reference sequence). The CDR3 protein is CASSLLLSDTIYF. DNA for the CDR3: TGTGCCAGCAGCCTACTGCTGTCGGACACCATATATTTT.

V usage is TRBV12-5 and J usage is TRBJ2-6; D possibly corresponds to TRBD2 (6 bases). The CDR3 has 17 amino acids. Germline loops: CDR1 LGHNT, CDR2 FRNRAP. V gave up 7 bases and J gave up 0 bases, with 16 bases separating them. CDR3 DNA sequence: TGTGCTAGTGCCTCCTCAGGGCGGGACTCTGGGGCCAACGTCCTGACTTTC. Translating gives CASASSGRDSGANVLTF.

The chain recombines TRBV9 with TRBJ1-1; TRBD1 agrees at 7 bases. Germline V gene data show CDR1 as SGDLS and CDR2 as YYNGEE. There are 15 residues in the CDR3. V lost 4 bases and J lost 3; bases outside the gene matches: 9. CDR3 sequence: CASSPEGAAYTEAFF. The DNA of the CDR3 is TGTGCCAGCAGCCCCGAGGGGGCAGCTTACACTGAAGCTTTCTTT.

The V gene is TRBV7-6, the J gene TRBJ1-6, with D possibly being TRBD1 (6 bases). This CDR3 comprises 13 residues. V was shortened by 5 bases and J by 7 bases, with 9 bases between the two germline ends. The germline gives CDR1 SGHVS, CDR2 FNYEAQ. The CDR3 reads CASSSTGNSPLHF. The CDR3, as DNA: TGTGCCAGCAGCAGCACAGGGAATTCACCCCTCCACTTT.

The chain is built from TRBV5-8 and TRBJ1-4, with D unresolved. This CDR3 spans 16 amino acids. V lost 9 bases and J 5 bases, leaving 23 bases between the germline ends. CDR1 is SGHTS, CDR2 YDEGEE, per germline. The CDR3: CATTSFGWADNEKLFF. CDR3 DNA sequence: TGTGCCACGACCTCATTCGGATGGGCCGACAATGAAAAACTGTTTTTT.

The rearrangement uses TRBV15 and TRBJ2-2, with TRBD1 matching over 10 bases. The CDR3 consists of 16 residues. V trimming: 3 bases; J trimming: 5 bases; junction bases outside the gene matches: 6. Germline values: CDR1 LNHNV, CDR2 YYDKDF (reference sequence). CDR3 in DNA: TGTGCCACCAGCAGTCCCGGGACAGGGGATACCGGGGAGCTGTTTTTT. Translated, it gives CATSSPGTGDTGELFF.

This clone turned up a few times. The rearrangement joins TRBV7-8 to TRBJ2-7; 10 bases align to TRBD2. This CDR3 has 13 amino acids. V was pared by 5 bases and J by 3 bases, with 1 base of the junction left unmatched. Germline V gene sequence: CDR1 SGHVS, CDR2 FQNEAQ. CDR3 nucleotide sequence: TGTGCCAGCAGCCGGACTAGCGGCTACGAGCAGTACTTC. This encodes CASSRTSGYEQYF. The full variable domain, rest sourced from reference TRBV7-8 and TRBJ2-7, is GAGVSQSPRYKVAKRGQDVALRCDPISGHVSLFWYQQALGQGPEFLTYFQNEAQLDKSGLPSDRFFAERPEGSVSTLKIQRTQQEDSAVYLCASSRTSGYEQYFGPGTRLTVT.